This is a list of T cell receptor beta chains from one sample in a study of Ad26.COV2.S vaccination and SARS-CoV-2 variants. TCRdb keeps only in-frame clones here, not all; method: immunoSEQ multiplex PCR. The sample contains roughly 140,000 clones, 86% of which appear only once. The sequencing used peripheral blood, collected after recovery from COVID-19. The receptors here all came from a human donor who had recovered from COVID-19. CDR3s include the opening cysteine and the closing phenylalanine or tryptophan. D genes are given only for firm matches. Expanded clones are given a class, and other clones once, few, many or no size at all.

>TRBJ2-7|NA|TRBD2|TRBV2
TGTGCCAGCAGGGTAGCGGGGGGCCGCGGCGAGCAGTACTTC
CASRVAGGRGEQYF
>TRBJ1-5|NA|NA|TRBV6-2/TRBV6-3
TGTGCCAGCAGCCAATTTACCCAGCCCCAGCATTTT
CASSQFTQPQHF
>TRBJ2-7|few|NA|TRBV18
TGTGCCAGCTCATCTTACGCCAGGGGTGAGGAGCAGTACTTC
CASSSYARGEEQYF
>TRBJ2-7|NA|NA|TRBV19
TGTGCCAGTAGTATCACGACGGCATACGAGCAGTACTTC
CASSITTAYEQYF
>TRBJ1-3|NA|NA|TRBV5-1
TGCGCCAGCAGCTGGGACTCCGACTCTGGAAACACCATATATTTT
CASSWDSDSGNTIYF
>TRBJ2-5|NA|TRBD1|TRBV7-2
TGTGCCAGCAGCTTAGGGGACAGGGACCAAGAGACCCAGTACTTC
CASSLGDRDQETQYF
>TRBJ1-1|NA|NA|TRBV7-2
TGTGCCAGCAGCTATCAGGTAGTGAACACTGAAGCTTTCTTT
CASSYQVVNTEAFF
>TRBJ2-3|NA|TRBD1|TRBV9
TGTGCCAGCAGCGTAGCGGGACAGGAAACAGATACGCAGTATTTT
CASSVAGQETDTQYF
>TRBJ2-1|NA|TRBD1|TRBV24-1
TGTGCCACCAGTGACCTGGACAGGGGGAGGGATGAGCAGTTCTTC
CATSDLDRGRDEQFF
>TRBJ2-7|NA|NA|TRBV20-1
TGCAGTGCTAGTGGACCACCCTACTCCTACGAGCAGTACTTC
CSASGPPYSYEQYF
>TRBJ2-1|NA|NA|TRBV9
TGTGCCAGCAGCGTAGCCCCTGGCAATGAGCAGTTCTTC
CASSVAPGNEQFF
>TRBJ2-5|NA|NA|TRBV6-6
TGTGCCAGCACTCGGGGGTTCGCCGAGACCCAGTACTTC
CASTRGFAETQYF
>TRBJ1-3|NA|NA|TRBV11-2
TGTGCCAGCAGCTTAGCAGAAACCTCTGGAAACACCATATATTTT
CASSLAETSGNTIYF
>TRBJ2-7|NA|NA|TRBV6-1
TGTGCCAGCAGTGAAGGCTACGAGCAGTACTTC
CASSEGYEQYF
>TRBJ2-7|few|NA|TRBV19
TGTGCCAGTAGTATAGAAAACAGGCCGATCTACGAGCAGTACTTC
CASSIENRPIYEQYF
>TRBJ1-2|NA|NA|TRBV7-9
TGTGCCAGCAGCTTAGGCGCCAGGGTCGGGGACTACACCTTC
CASSLGARVGDYTF
>TRBJ2-1|NA|NA|TRBV7-7
TGTGCTAGCAGCTTAGGGGGACCAGGGGATGAGCAGTTCTTC
CASSLGGPGDEQFF
>TRBJ1-1|NA|NA|TRBV10-1
TGCGCCAGCAGTGCTACCGGGACGGCGGAGATGAACACTGAAGCTTTCTTT
CASSATGTAEMNTEAFF
>TRBJ1-1|NA|TRBD1|TRBV18
TGTGCCAGCTCACCACCGGGGACAGCGGAACTGAACACTGAAGCTTTCTTT
CASSPPGTAELNTEAFF
>TRBJ2-3|NA|NA|TRBV5-8
TGTGCCAGCAGCTGGAGGGACAGAAACACAGATACGCAGTATTTT
CASSWRDRNTDTQYF